This TCR beta chain is drawn from a study of T cells in Graves' hyperthyroidism and ophthalmopathy. The source material, RNA transcripts, was used to amplify TCR beta CDR3 regions. The study used the HTBI primer set for a first-round RT-PCR of the TCR CDR3. TCRdb re-analysed the multiplex PCR reads in MiXCR, keeping a single row per CDR3 protein. The data hold approximately 700,000 distinct CDR3 sequences, with about 45% observed a single time. CDR1 is SEHNR, CDR2 FQNEAQ, per germline (reference sequence). The CDR3 spans 16 residues. V shed 5 bases and J shed 2 bases, with 18 bases lying between them. This clonotype has ten or more counts.

The chain uses TRBV7-9 and TRBJ2-5; D possibly corresponds to TRBD2 (5 bases). Sequenced sample: peripheral blood or thyroid tissue (not recorded which). This clonotype was obtained from an adult man with Graves' disease, either hyperthyroidism or ophthalmopathy (not recorded which). For the CDR3, the DNA is TGTGCCAGCAGCCCCCGACACGGCCGGAGGCAAGAGACCCAGTACTTC. Protein sequence: CASSPRHGRRQETQYF. Full variable domain (rest looked up from reference TRBV7-9 and TRBJ2-5): DTGVSQNPRHKITKRGQNVTFRCDPISEHNRLYWYRQTLGQGPEFLTYFQNEAQLEKSRLLSDRFSAERPKGSFSTLEIQRTEQGDSAMYLCASSPRHGRRQETQYFGPGTRLLVL.